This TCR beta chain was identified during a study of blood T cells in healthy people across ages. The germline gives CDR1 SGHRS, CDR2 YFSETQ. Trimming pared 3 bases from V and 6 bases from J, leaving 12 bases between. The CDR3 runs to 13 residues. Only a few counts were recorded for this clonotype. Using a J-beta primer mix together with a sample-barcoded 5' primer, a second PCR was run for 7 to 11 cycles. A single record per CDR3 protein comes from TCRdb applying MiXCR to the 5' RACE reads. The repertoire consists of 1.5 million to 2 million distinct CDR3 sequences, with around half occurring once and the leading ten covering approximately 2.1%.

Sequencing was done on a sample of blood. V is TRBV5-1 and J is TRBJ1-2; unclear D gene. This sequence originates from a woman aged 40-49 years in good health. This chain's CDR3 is CASSSFQEDGYTF. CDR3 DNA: TGCGCCAGCAGCTCATTTCAGGAGGATGGCTACACCTTC. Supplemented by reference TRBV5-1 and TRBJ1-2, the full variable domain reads KAGVTQTPRYLIKTRGQQVTLSCSPISGHRSVSWYQQTPGQGLQFLFEYFSETQRNKGNFPGRFSGRQFSNSRSEMNVSTLELGDSALYLCASSSFQEDGYTFGSGTRLTVV.